This entry concerns a single T cell receptor (beta chain). This sample was taken from a study of beta chain features in type 1 diabetes. Expressed TCRB transcripts were sequenced because the isolated RNA had all been reverse transcribed beforehand. Data came from immunoSEQ multiplex PCR; TCRdb stores just in-frame clones and leaves some out. In the table there are roughly 330,000 clones, approximately 9.9% of which are singletons. The trim removed 6 bases at V and 4 bases at J, leaving 11 bases unmatched. The CDR3 extends over 15 amino acids. From germline, CDR1 is MNHNY and CDR2 SVGAGI (reference sequence).

The rearrangement links TRBV6-6 to TRBJ2-5; TRBD1 matches at 7 bases. The source material was naive CD4+ T cells from blood. The sequence was collected from a woman between 25 and 40 years old in good health. CDR3 residues: CASRDLRGTAETQYF. The CDR3 DNA reads as TGTGCCAGCAGAGACCTCAGGGGGACGGCAGAGACCCAGTACTTC.